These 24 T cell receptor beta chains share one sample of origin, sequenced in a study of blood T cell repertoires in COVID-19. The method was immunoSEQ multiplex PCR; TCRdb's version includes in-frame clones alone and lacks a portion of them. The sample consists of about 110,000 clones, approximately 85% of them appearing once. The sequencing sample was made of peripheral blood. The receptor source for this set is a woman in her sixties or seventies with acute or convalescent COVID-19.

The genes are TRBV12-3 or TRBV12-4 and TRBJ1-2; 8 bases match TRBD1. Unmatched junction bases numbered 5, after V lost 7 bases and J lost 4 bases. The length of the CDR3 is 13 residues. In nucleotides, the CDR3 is TGTGCCAGCACGACAGGGGCCTCCTATGGCTACACCTTC. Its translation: CASTTGASYGYTF.

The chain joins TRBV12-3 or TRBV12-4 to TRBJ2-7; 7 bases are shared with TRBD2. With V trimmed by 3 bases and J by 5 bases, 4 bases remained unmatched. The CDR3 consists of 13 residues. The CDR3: CASSLASGHEQYF. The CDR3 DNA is TGTGCCAGCAGTTTGGCTAGCGGCCACGAGCAGTACTTC.

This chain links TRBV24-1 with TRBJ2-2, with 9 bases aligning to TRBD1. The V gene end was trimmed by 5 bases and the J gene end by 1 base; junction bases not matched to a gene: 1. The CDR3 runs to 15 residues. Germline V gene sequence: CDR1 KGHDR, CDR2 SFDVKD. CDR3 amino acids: CATSAGQGNTGELFF. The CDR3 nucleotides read TGTGCCACCAGTGCGGGACAGGGGAACACCGGGGAGCTGTTTTTT.

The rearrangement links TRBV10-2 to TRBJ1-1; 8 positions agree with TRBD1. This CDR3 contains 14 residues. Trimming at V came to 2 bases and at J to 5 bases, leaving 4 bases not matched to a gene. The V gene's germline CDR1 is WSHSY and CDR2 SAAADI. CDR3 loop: CASSETGGGTEAFF. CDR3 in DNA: TGCGCCAGCAGTGAGACAGGGGGGGGGACTGAAGCTTTCTTT.

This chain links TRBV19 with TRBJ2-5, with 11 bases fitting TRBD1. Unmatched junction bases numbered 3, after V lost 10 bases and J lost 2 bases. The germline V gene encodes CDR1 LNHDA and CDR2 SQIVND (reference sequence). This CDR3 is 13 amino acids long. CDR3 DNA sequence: TGTGCCACTGGGACAGGGGGTCAAGAGACCCAGTACTTC. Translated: CATGTGGQETQYF. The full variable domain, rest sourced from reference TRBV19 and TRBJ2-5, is DGGITQSPKYLFRKEGQNVTLSCEQNLNHDAMYWYRQDPGQGLRLIYYSQIVNDFQKGDIAEGYSVSREKKESFPLTVTSAQKNPTAFYLCATGTGGQETQYFGPGTRLLVL.

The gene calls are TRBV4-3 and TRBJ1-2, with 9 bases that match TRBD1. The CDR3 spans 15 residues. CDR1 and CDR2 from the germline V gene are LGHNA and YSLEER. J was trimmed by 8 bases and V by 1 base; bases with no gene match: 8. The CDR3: CASSQASGDRAGYTF. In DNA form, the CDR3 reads TGCGCCAGCAGCCAAGCCAGCGGGGACAGGGCCGGCTACACCTTC.

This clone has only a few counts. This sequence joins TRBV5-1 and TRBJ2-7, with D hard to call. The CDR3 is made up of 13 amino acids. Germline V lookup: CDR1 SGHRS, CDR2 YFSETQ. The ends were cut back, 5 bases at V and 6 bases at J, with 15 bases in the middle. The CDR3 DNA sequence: TGCGCCAGCAGGCCTCCGGGTGGCTCCGAGCAGTACTTC. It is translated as CASRPPGGSEQYF.

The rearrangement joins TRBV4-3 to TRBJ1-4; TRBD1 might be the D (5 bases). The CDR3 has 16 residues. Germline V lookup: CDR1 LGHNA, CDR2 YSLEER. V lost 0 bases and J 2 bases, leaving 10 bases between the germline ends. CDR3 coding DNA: TGCGCCAGCAGCCAAGATCCGGGGGGTACTAATGAAAAACTGTTTTTT. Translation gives CASSQDPGGTNEKLFF.

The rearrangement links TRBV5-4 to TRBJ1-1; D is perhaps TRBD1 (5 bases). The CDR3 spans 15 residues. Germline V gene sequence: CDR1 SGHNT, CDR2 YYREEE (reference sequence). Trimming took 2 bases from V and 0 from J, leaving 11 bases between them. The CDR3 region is CASSFPGGMNTEAFF. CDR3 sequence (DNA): TGTGCCAGCAGCTTCCCCGGGGGAATGAACACTGAAGCTTTCTTT.

The CDR3 DNA is TGTGCCAGCAGCCGTCAGGTCCGAGCCAACTCTGGAAACACCATATATTTT. This translates into CASSRQVRANSGNTIYF. The chain has TRBV7-2 and TRBJ1-3; no firm D call. The CDR3 is made up of 17 amino acids. V lost 5 bases to trimming and J lost 0 bases, with 17 bases between them. Germline V gene lookup returns CDR1 SGHTA and CDR2 FQGNSA.

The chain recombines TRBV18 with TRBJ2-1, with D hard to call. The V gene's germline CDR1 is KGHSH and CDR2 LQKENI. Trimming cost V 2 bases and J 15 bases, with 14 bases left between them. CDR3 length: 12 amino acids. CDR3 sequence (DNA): TGTGCCAGCTCACCAGGTTGGCACCAGTGGTTCTTC. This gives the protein CASSPGWHQWFF.

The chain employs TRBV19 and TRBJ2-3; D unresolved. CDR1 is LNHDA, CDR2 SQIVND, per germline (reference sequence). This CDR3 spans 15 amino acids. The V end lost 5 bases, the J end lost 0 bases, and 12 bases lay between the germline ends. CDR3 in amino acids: CASSPKPYSTDTQYF. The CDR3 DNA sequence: TGTGCCAGTAGTCCCAAGCCCTATAGCACAGATACGCAGTATTTT.

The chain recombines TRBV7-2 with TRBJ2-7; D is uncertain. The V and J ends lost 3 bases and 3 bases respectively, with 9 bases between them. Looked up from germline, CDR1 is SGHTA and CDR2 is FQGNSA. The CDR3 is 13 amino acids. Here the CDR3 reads CASSFWQFYEQYF. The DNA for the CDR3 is TGTGCCAGCAGCTTTTGGCAGTTCTACGAGCAGTACTTC.

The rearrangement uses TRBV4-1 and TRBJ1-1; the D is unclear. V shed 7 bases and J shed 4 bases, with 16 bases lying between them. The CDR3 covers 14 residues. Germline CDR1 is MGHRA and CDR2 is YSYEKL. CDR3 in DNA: TGCGCCAGCACACCCCGCGAGTGGAGCACTGAAGCTTTCTTT. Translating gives CASTPREWSTEAFF.

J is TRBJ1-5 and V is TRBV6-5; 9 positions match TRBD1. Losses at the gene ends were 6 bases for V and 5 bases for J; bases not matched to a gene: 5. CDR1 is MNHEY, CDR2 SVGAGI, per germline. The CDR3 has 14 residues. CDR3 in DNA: TGTGCCAGCAGCAGGGACAGGGAGGATCAGCCCCAGCATTTT. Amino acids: CASSRDREDQPQHF.

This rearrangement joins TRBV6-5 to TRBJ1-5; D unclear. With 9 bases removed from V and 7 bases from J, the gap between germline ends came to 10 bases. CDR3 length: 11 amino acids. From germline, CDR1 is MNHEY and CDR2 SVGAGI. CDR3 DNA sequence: TGTGCCAGTGAGGCCGGGCAGCCCCAGCATTTT. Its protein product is CASEAGQPQHF.

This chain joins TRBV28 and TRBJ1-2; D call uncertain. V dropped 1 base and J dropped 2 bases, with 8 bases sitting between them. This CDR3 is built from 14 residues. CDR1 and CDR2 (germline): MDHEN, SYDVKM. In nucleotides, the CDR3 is TGTGCCAGCAGTTTATCCGCGCCCAACTATGGCTACACCTTC. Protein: CASSLSAPNYGYTF.

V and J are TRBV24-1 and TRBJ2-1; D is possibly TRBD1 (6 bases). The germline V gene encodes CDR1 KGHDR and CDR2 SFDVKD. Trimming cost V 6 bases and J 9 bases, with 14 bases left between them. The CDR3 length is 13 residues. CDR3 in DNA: TGTGCCACCAGTAAGGCAGGGGCTAGTGAGCAGTTCTTC. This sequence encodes CATSKAGASEQFF.

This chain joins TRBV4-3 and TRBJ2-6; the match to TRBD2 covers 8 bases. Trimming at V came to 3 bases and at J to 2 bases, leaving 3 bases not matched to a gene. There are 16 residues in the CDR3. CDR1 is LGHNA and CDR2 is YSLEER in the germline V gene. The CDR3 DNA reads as TGCGCCAGCAGCCAGGCGCGGGGGGCTGGGGCCAACGTCCTGACTTTC. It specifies CASSQARGAGANVLTF.

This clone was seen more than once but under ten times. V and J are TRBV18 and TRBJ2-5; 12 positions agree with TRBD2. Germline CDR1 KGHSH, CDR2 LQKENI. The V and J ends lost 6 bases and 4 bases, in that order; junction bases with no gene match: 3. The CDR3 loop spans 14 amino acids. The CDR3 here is CASSRTSGIETQYF. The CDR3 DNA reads TGTGCCAGCTCGCGGACTAGCGGGATAGAGACCCAGTACTTC.

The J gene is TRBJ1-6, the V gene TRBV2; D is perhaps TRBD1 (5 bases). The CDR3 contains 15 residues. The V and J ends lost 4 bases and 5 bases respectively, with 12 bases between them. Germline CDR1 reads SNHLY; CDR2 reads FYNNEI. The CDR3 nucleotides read TGTGCCAGCAGTGTCCGCGGGGCAGATAATTCACCCCTCCACTTT. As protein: CASSVRGADNSPLHF.

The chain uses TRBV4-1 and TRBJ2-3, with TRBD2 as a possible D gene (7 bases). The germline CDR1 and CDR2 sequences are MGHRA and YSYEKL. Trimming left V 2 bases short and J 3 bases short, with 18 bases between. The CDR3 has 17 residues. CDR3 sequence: CASSQSSWGGGTDTQYF. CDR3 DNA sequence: TGCGCCAGCAGCCAAAGTTCCTGGGGGGGCGGTACAGATACGCAGTATTTT.

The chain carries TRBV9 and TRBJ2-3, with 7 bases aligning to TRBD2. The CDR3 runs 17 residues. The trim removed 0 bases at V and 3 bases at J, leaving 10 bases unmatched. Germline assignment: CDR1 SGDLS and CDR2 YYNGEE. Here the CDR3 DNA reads TGTGCCAGCAGCGTAGGCCCCCTAGACGGGGGGACAGATACGCAGTATTTT. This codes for CASSVGPLDGGTDTQYF. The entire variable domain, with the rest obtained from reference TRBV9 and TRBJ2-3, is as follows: DSGVTQTPKHLITATGQRVTLRCSPRSGDLSVYWYQQSLDQGLQFLIQYYNGEERAKGNILERFSAQQFPDLHSELNLSSLELGDSALYFCASSVGPLDGGTDTQYFGPGTRLTVL.

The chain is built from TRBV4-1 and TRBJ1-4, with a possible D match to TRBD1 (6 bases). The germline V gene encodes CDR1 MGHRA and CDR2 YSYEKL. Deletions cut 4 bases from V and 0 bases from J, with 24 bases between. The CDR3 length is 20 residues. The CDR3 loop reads CASSPQTTGKYPPTNEKLFF. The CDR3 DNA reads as TGCGCCAGCAGCCCCCAAACAACAGGGAAGTACCCGCCAACTAATGAAAAACTGTTTTTT.